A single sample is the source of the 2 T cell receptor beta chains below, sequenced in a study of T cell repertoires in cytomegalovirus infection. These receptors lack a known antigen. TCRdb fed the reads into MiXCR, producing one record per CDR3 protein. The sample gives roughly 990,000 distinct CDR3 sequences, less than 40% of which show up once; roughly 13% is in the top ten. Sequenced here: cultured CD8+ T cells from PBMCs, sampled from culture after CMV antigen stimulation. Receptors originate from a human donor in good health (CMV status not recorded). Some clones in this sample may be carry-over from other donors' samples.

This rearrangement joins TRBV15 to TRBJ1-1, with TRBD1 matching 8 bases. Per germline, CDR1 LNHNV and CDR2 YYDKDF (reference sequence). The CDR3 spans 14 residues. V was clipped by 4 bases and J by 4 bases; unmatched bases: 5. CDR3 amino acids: CATSTDRGATEAFF. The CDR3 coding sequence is TGTGCCACCAGCACCGACAGGGGAGCCACTGAAGCTTTCTTT.

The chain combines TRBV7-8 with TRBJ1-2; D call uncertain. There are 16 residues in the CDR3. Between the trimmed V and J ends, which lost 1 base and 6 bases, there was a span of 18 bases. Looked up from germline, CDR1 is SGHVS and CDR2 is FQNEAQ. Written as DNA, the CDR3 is TGTGCCAGCAGCTTAGAATTGGTGGGGAGGAGGGATGGCTACACCTTC. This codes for CASSLELVGRRDGYTF.